This is a list of T cell receptor beta chains from one sample in a study of control samples from healthy donors and cancer patients. Measured with immunoSEQ multiplex PCR; TCRdb has only the in-frame clones, and not every one. The repertoire includes around 55,000 clones, about 96% of them detected once, and about 1.1% sits in the top ten. Material for sequencing was blood. Every receptor here comes from a woman between 18 and 30 years old in good health. CDR3s include the opening cysteine and the closing phenylalanine or tryptophan. A D gene is named only where the DNA matches it firmly. The size entry is marked missing in some rows and otherwise reads once, few, many or a size class.

D gene	V gene	clone size	J gene	CDR3 DNA	CDR3 protein
NA	TRBV6-5	NA	TRBJ1-1	TGTGCCAGCAAACCTGGGGGACAGAACACTGAAGCTTTCTTT	CASKPGGQNTEAFF
TRBD1	TRBV6-5	NA	TRBJ1-3	TGTGCCAGCAGGCAAGGGACAGGGGGCATCAACACCATATATTTT	CASRQGTGGINTIYF
NA	TRBV18	NA	TRBJ1-1	TGTGCCAGCTCACCAACCGCCACGAACACTGAAGCTTTCTTT	CASSPTATNTEAFF
TRBD1	TRBV5-5	few	TRBJ1-2	TGTGCCAGCAGCTTCGGGACAGGGCGGGGATTTAATTTCTATGGCTACACCTTC	CASSFGTGRGFNFYGYTF
NA	TRBV3-1/TRBV3-2	NA	TRBJ2-3	TGTGCCAGCAGCCAACAAACTATTTCGAGAGGAGGAGATACGCAGTATTTT	CASSQQTISRGGDTQYF
NA	TRBV2	NA	TRBJ1-4	TGTGCCAGCAGTGCTGGGGTATATGAAAAACTGTTTTTT	CASSAGVYEKLFF
NA	TRBV6-5	NA	TRBJ1-1	TGTGCCAGCAGTTACCACTCCAAAACTTTCTTT	CASSYHSKTFF
NA	TRBV24-1	NA	TRBJ2-3	TGTGCCACCAGTGATTTGCCGGGGGTGGGCACAGATACGCAGTATTTT	CATSDLPGVGTDTQYF
TRBD1	TRBV20-1	once	TRBJ2-7	TGCAGTGCTAGTGAGACAGGGTGGTACGAGCAGTACTTC	CSASETGWYEQYF
NA	TRBV6-5	NA	TRBJ1-4	TGTGCCAGCAGTTACTCCGGCGGCTGGGAAAAACTGTTTTTT	CASSYSGGWEKLFF
NA	TRBV30	NA	TRBJ1-1	TGTGCCTGGAGTGACAAGGGCACTGAAGCTTTCTTT	CAWSDKGTEAFF
TRBD1	TRBV2	NA	TRBJ2-3	TGTGCCAGCATCTACAGGGGACCCTCAGATACGCAGTATTTT	CASIYRGPSDTQYF
NA	TRBV5-6	NA	TRBJ1-4	TGTGCCAGCAGCAGCCTCGGGGGCGGGGAAAAACTGTTTTTT	CASSSLGGGEKLFF
NA	TRBV7-2	NA	TRBJ2-7	TGTGCCAGCAGCTTAGGGGTGGGATTCCACGAGCAGTACTTC	CASSLGVGFHEQYF
NA	TRBV7-5	NA	TRBJ2-3	TGTGCCGGAATAGTTCGGGACCGTAAAAACACAGATACGCAGTATTTT	CAGIVRDRKNTDTQYF
NA	TRBV2	NA	TRBJ1-1	TGTGCCAGCAGTGTATATGAGAACACTGAAGCTTTCTTT	CASSVYENTEAFF
NA	TRBV18	NA	TRBJ2-3	TGTGCCAGCTCACCACGATTTACTAGCACAGATACGCAGTATTTT	CASSPRFTSTDTQYF
TRBD1	TRBV30	once	TRBJ1-2	TGTGCCTTCCGGGACAGCCTAATCCGGCCAACTCGGGGCTACACCTTC	CAFRDSLIRPTRGYTF
NA	TRBV15	NA	TRBJ2-6	TGTGCCACCGGGGGGCAATTATCTGGGGCCAACGTCCTGACTTTC	CATGGQLSGANVLTF
NA	TRBV29-1	NA	TRBJ1-3	TGCAGCGTTGAAGCTGGTGGAAACACCATATATTTT	CSVEAGGNTIYF
TRBD2	TRBV9	few	TRBJ2-3	TGTGCCAGCAGCGTAGGGGTAGCGGGGGTTTCCGTAATCAACACAGATACGCAGTATTTT	CASSVGVAGVSVINTDTQYF
TRBD1	TRBV7-3	NA	TRBJ1-1	TGTGCCAGCAGCACGCGACAGGGAAAGAATGAAGCTTTCTTT	CASSTRQGKNEAFF
NA	TRBV12-5	NA	TRBJ1-1	TGTGCTAGTGGTTTGGTACAGTGGGAGGACTCGACTGAAGCTTTCTTT	CASGLVQWEDSTEAFF
NA	TRBV5-1	once	TRBJ2-7	TGCGCCAGCAGCCTGGCCCGGGGGTACCTCTACGAGCAGTACTTC	CASSLARGYLYEQYF
NA	TRBV2	NA	TRBJ1-6	TGTGCCAGCAGCGCGTCGGGGCCGACTTCACCCCTCCACTTT	CASSASGPTSPLHF
NA	TRBV10-1	once	TRBJ2-7	TGCGCCAGCAGTGAGTCGGAAGGAGGTAACGAGCAGTACTTC	CASSESEGGNEQYF
TRBD1	TRBV3-1/TRBV3-2	few	TRBJ2-3	TGTGCCAGCAGTTATAGGGGGCCCCTCAACACAGATACGCAGTATTTT	CASSYRGPLNTDTQYF
NA	TRBV24-1	NA	TRBJ2-1	TGTGCCACCAGTGATTCCGAGACCCGGGGTTACAATGAGCAGTTCTTC	CATSDSETRGYNEQFF
NA	TRBV2	NA	TRBJ2-3	TGTGCCAGCAGTGAGGAGAGGGCCTCGGATACGCAGTATTTT	CASSEERASDTQYF
NA	TRBV9	NA	TRBJ2-2	TGTGCCAGCAGTGCATTAGCCGGGGAGCTGTTTTTT	CASSALAGELFF